The rows below give T cell receptor beta chains drawn from one sample of a study of Ad26.COV2.S vaccination and SARS-CoV-2 variants. Here immunoSEQ multiplex PCR was the method, and the copy in TCRdb shows in-frame clones only, minus some. This sample has more than 300,000 clones; roughly 89% occur once, and the top ten carry roughly 4.8%. The specimen was peripheral blood, collected in a trial of Ad26.COV2.S vaccine versus placebo. These TCRs come from a person aged 18-65 years who received the Ad26.COV2.S COVID-19 vaccine or a placebo. CDR3s include the opening cysteine and the closing phenylalanine or tryptophan. Each record gives: V gene, clone size, J gene, D gene, CDR3 DNA, CDR3 protein. A D gene is named only where the DNA matches it firmly. Size is omitted from some rows. Given values are once, few, many or a class for expanded clones.

TRBV5-1	.	TRBJ2-5	.	TGCGCCAGCGTGCGGGCCTGGGGGGTTCAAGAGACCCAGTACTTC	CASVRAWGVQETQYF
TRBV2	.	TRBJ2-7	.	TGTGCCAGCAGTGATACTGGCAGATACGAGCAGTACTTC	CASSDTGRYEQYF
TRBV7-2	.	TRBJ1-1	TRBD1	TGTGCCAGCACCTTTAGGTGGGGTGGACAGGGTAACACTGAAGCTTTCTTT	CASTFRWGGQGNTEAFF
TRBV5-1	few	TRBJ1-4	.	TGCGCCAGCAGCTCAAGACCAGGGGTCACTAATGAAAAACTGTTTTTT	CASSSRPGVTNEKLFF
TRBV5-8	.	TRBJ2-7	.	TGTGCCAGCAGCTTGATCTACGAGCAGTACTTC	CASSLIYEQYF
TRBV5-8	.	TRBJ1-4	TRBD1	TGTGCCAGCAGCGACAGGGGGACTAATGAAAAACTGTTTTTT	CASSDRGTNEKLFF
TRBV9	.	TRBJ2-7	TRBD2	TGTGCCAGCAGCGTAGGGGTCGAGCGGGAGTCCTACGAGCAGTACTTC	CASSVGVERESYEQYF
TRBV6-5	.	TRBJ1-1	.	TGTGCCAGCAGTCCTCCAGGGAGGATGAACACTGAAGCTTTCTTT	CASSPPGRMNTEAFF
TRBV5-1	.	TRBJ2-7	.	TGCGCCAGCAGCTTGGTGCTGGGAGCTCCCGAGCAGTACTTC	CASSLVLGAPEQYF
TRBV4-3	few	TRBJ2-1	TRBD2	TGCGCCAGCAGCCACGGACTAGCGGACTACAATGAGCAGTTCTTC	CASSHGLADYNEQFF
TRBV5-4	.	TRBJ1-1	TRBD1	TGTGCCAGCAGCATAAGGGACAGGGGATTTGAAGCTTTCTTT	CASSIRDRGFEAFF
TRBV7-9	.	TRBJ2-1	.	TGTGCCAGCAGCCCCCCAGGGAGTCCGGGGGATGAGCAGTTCTTC	CASSPPGSPGDEQFF
TRBV5-1	.	TRBJ1-2	TRBD1	TGCGCCAGCAGCTTGGAAGGGGGCGGTGGCTACACCTTC	CASSLEGGGGYTF
TRBV5-6	.	TRBJ1-2	.	TGTGCCAGCAGCTTGGCCGACAGGACAGGCTACACCTTC	CASSLADRTGYTF
TRBV7-9	.	TRBJ1-2	.	TGTGCCAGCAGCTTAGGGCACACTAACTATGGCTACACCTTC	CASSLGHTNYGYTF
TRBV4-1	once	TRBJ2-5	.	TGCGCCAGCAGCCGGACGTACCAAGAGACCCAGTACTTC	CASSRTYQETQYF
TRBV28	.	TRBJ1-2	TRBD1	TGTGCCAGCAGCCTGCAGGGGGCCAACTATGGCTACACCTTC	CASSLQGANYGYTF
TRBV20-1	few	TRBJ2-5	TRBD2	TGCAGTGCTAGTCAGCCTAGCGGGAGGCAAGAGACCCAGTACTTC	CSASQPSGRQETQYF
TRBV5-1	once	TRBJ1-3	.	TGCGCCAGCAGCTTGGCCGGCTCTGGAAACACCATATATTTT	CASSLAGSGNTIYF
TRBV5-1	.	TRBJ1-1	.	TGCGCCAGCAGCTTGGATGTCGGGTTTCCTGAAGCTTTCTTT	CASSLDVGFPEAFF
TRBV5-1	.	TRBJ1-4	TRBD1	TGCGCCAGCAGCTTAATGGGACAGGGGGGTGAAAAACTGTTTTTT	CASSLMGQGGEKLFF
TRBV19	.	TRBJ1-2	TRBD1	TGTGCCAGTAGTACCGACAGGGAGGAAATTAACTATGGCTACACCTTC	CASSTDREEINYGYTF